This T cell receptor beta chain derives from a study of T-cell reconstitution after alpha-beta-depleted transplantation in children. CDR3 size: 16 residues. Trimming pared 1 base from V and 3 bases from J, leaving 15 bases between. Germline CDR1 is SGHVS and CDR2 is FQNEAQ. In its sample, this clonotype was seen a few times. Unique molecular identifiers were incorporated during preparation of the TCRbeta library. TCRdb re-called the PCR reads with MiXCR, one entry per CDR3 protein. Among over 450,000 distinct CDR3 sequences listed, roughly 10% were seen once. The sequences come from PBMCs, collected before TCRalphabeta/CD19-depleted stem cell transplant. The receptor was derived from a child aged 2 to 10 with inherited bone marrow failure, due to receive a stem cell transplant. This chain joins TRBV7-8 and TRBJ1-1, with D maybe TRBD1 (5 bases). CDR3 amino acids: CASSLESPGQYTEAFF. The CDR3 DNA is TGTGCCAGCAGCTTAGAAAGCCCGGGGCAGTACACTGAAGCTTTCTTT.